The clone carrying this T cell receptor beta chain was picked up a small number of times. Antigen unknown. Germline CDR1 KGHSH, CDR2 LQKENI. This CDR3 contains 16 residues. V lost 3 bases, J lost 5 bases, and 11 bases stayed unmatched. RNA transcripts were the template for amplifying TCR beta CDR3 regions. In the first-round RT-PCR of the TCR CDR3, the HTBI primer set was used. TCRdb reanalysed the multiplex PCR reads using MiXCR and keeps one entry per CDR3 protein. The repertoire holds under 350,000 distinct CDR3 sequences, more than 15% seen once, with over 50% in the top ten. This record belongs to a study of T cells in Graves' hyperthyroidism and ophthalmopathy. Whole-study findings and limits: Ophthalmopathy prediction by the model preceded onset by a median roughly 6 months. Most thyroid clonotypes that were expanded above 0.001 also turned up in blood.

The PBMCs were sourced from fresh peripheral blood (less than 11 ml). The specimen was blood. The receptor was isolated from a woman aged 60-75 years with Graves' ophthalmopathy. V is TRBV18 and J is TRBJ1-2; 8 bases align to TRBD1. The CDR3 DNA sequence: TGTGCCAGCTCACCGGGGCAGGGGGCCGTGAGTTATGGCTACACCTTC. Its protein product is CASSPGQGAVSYGYTF.